The sequence of this TCR beta chain was determined in a study of blood T cell repertoires in COVID-19. TCRdb's table, derived via immunoSEQ multiplex PCR, lists solely in-frame clones and lacks some. The data hold about 120,000 clones, with under 90% observed a single time. Trimming took 7 bases from V and 5 from J; bases not matched to a gene: 7. The CDR3 loop spans 14 amino acids. The V gene's germline CDR1 is SGHRS and CDR2 YFSETQ. The chain is built from TRBV5-1 and TRBJ2-2; TRBD1 matches 8 bases. This clonotype was sampled from a man aged 55 to 70 with acute or convalescent COVID-19. Sequenced: peripheral blood. CDR3 coding DNA: TGCGCCAGCGGTGGACAGGGTGGAACCGGGGAGCTGTTTTTT. It specifies CASGGQGGTGELFF.